The T cell receptor beta chain described here comes from a study of shared T cell receptors in the human thymus. Per the germline V gene, CDR1 is SGHRS and CDR2 is YFSETQ. CDR3 size: 15 residues. Trimming shortened V by 1 base and J by 6 bases, and 13 bases separated the two germline ends. Some clones are missing from TCRdb's copy, which holds only in-frame ones; the method was immunoSEQ multiplex PCR. This repertoire shows some 720,000 clones, more than 75% found once; its top ten account for around 0.01%. The sample was also reused in another study, on human thymus T cells. That report notes: Resections that were taken during corrective heart surgery supplied the thymus tissue. Related research described strongly overlapping thymic repertoires in unrelated people.

This TCR came from a boy under two years old with a congenital heart defect. V and J are TRBV5-1 and TRBJ2-2; a weak D match, TRBD2 (5 bases). Material for sequencing was thymocytes. In DNA form, the CDR3 reads TGCGCCAGCAGCTTGACTAGTTACGCCCCCGGGGAGCTGTTTTTT. This sequence encodes CASSLTSYAPGELFF.